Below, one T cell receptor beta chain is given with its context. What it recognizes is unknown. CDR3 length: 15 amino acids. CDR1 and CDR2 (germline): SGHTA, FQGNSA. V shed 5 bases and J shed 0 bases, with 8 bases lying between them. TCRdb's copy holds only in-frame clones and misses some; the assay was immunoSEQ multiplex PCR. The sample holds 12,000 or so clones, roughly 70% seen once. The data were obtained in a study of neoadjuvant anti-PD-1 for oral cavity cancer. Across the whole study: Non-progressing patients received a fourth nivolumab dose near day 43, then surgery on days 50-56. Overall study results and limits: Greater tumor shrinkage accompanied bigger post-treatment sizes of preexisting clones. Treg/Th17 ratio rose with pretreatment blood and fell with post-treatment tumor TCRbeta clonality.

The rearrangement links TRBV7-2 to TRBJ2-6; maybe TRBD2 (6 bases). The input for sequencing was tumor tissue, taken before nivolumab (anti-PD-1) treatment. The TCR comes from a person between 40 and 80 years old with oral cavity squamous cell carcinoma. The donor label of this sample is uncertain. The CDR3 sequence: CASSLGGSGANVLTF. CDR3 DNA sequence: TGTGCCAGCAGCCTCGGGGGCTCTGGGGCCAACGTCCTGACTTTC.